The 30 T cell receptor beta chains listed next were all sequenced from one sample in a study of T-cell reconstitution after alpha-beta-depleted transplantation in children (dated by TCRdb to about 2016). Per the publication, the treatment or condition label means: allogeneic hematopoietic cell transplantation with graft depleted of TCRalphabeta T cells and CD19 B cells. Preparation of the library involved PCR. The instrument was an Illumina HiSeq 2500. Molecular barcoding was employed in the preparation of TCR libraries, with unique molecular identifiers being used to normalize TCRbeta repertoire quantification. TCRdb trimmed public reads at Q25 via fastp, called clones via MiXCR and kept in-frame beta chains. Merged by CDR3 protein, the rows form single entries marked with the most common genes and DNA. Counted in this sample were 550,000 to 800,000 distinct CDR3 sequences; around 13% of them appeared once. The top ten constitute about 0.77% of the sample.

The input for sequencing was PBMCs, taken before TCRalphabeta/CD19-depleted stem cell transplant. The source of these receptors is a girl between 2 and 10 years old with congenital amegakaryocytic thrombocytopenia, due to receive a stem cell transplant.

This clonotype has only a few counts. The V and J genes are TRBV28 and TRBJ2-3; either TRBD1 or TRBD2 may fit D (6 bases each). This CDR3 comprises 15 residues. Per the germline V gene, CDR1 is MDHEN and CDR2 is SYDVKM. The V end lost 7 bases, the J end lost 0 bases, and 14 bases lay between the germline ends. CDR3 sequence (DNA): TGTGCCAGCACCCTCCAGGGGACTAGCACAGATACGCAGTATTTT. Translation gives CASTLQGTSTDTQYF.

The sample holds a few counts of this clonotype. The rearrangement uses TRBV5-1 and TRBJ2-2, with D perhaps matching TRBD2 (6 bases). V was cut by 0 bases and J by 1 base, with 16 bases left in between. Germline V gives CDR1 SGHRS, CDR2 YFSETQ. CDR3 size: 18 residues. CDR3 residues: CASSLAGDGRGNTGELFF. The CDR3 nucleotides are TGCGCCAGCAGCTTGGCGGGGGACGGCCGAGGGAACACCGGGGAGCTGTTTTTT. The whole variable domain, remainder taken from reference TRBV5-1 and TRBJ2-2, is KAGVTQTPRYLIKTRGQQVTLSCSPISGHRSVSWYQQTPGQGLQFLFEYFSETQRNKGNFPGRFSGRQFSNSRSEMNVSTLELGDSALYLCASSLAGDGRGNTGELFFGEGSRLTVL.

J is TRBJ1-1 and V is TRBV29-1, with D possibly being TRBD1 (6 bases). Per the germline V gene, CDR1 is SQVTM and CDR2 is ANQGSEA. V dropped 7 bases and J dropped 4 bases, with 13 bases sitting between them. There are 12 residues in the CDR3. As DNA, the CDR3 is TGCAGCGCCGGTGAGGGGGGCACTGAAGCTTTCTTT. It translates to CSAGEGGTEAFF.

This clonotype was counted only a few times. The gene calls are TRBV12-3 or TRBV12-4 and TRBJ2-2; 8 bases are shared with TRBD2. J lost 7 bases, V lost 7 bases, and 11 bases had no gene match. The CDR3 has 15 amino acids. Written as DNA, the CDR3 is TGTGCCAGCATCCCGGAGGCGGGAGGAGGCGGGGAGCTGTTTTTT. Translating it yields CASIPEAGGGGELFF.

This clonotype was detected many times. The chain couples TRBV6-5 to TRBJ1-5, with D possibly being TRBD1 (5 bases). The ends were cut back, 2 bases at V and 0 bases at J, with 14 bases in the middle. This CDR3 region has 17 residues. Germline CDR1 MNHEY, CDR2 SVGAGI. As DNA, the CDR3 is TGTGCCAGCAGTTACGGGACGGAAATTCATAGCAATCAGCCCCAGCATTTT. This sequence encodes CASSYGTEIHSNQPQHF.

This clonotype was seen repeatedly, ten times or more. The chain combines TRBV29-1 with TRBJ2-1; D gene uncertain. V lost 2 bases and J lost 0, with 5 bases in between. CDR1 is SQVTM and CDR2 is ANQGSEA in the germline V gene. CDR3 length: 13 residues. For the CDR3, the DNA is TGCAGCGTTGAATGGAGCTCCTACAATGAGCAGTTCTTC. This translates into CSVEWSSYNEQFF.

The table lists this clonotype with many counts. This sequence joins TRBV20-1 and TRBJ2-3, with TRBD2 as a possible D gene (6 bases). The CDR3 contains 15 residues. Trimming removed 1 base at V and 4 bases at J, with 15 bases between. Germline CDR1 DFQATT, CDR2 SNEGSKA (reference sequence). CDR3 loop: CSARVLLASADTQYF. In DNA form, the CDR3 reads TGCAGTGCTAGAGTCCTCCTAGCGTCAGCAGATACGCAGTATTTT.

This clonotype was seen ten or more times. The chain couples TRBV20-1 to TRBJ2-7, with 10 bases that match TRBD1. Looked up from germline, CDR1 is DFQATT and CDR2 is SNEGSKA (reference sequence). V was pared by 5 bases and J by 3 bases, with 13 bases of the junction left unmatched. This CDR3 contains 16 residues. The chain's CDR3 is CSAHDRGPAQGYEQYF. Here the CDR3 DNA reads TGCAGTGCTCACGACAGGGGGCCTGCCCAGGGCTACGAGCAGTACTTC.

The sample holds a few counts of this clonotype. The chain uses TRBV20-1 and TRBJ2-5, with D unclear. The ends were cut back, 5 bases at V and 0 bases at J, with 4 bases in the middle. The CDR3 totals 11 residues. CDR1 and CDR2 from the germline V gene are DFQATT and SNEGSKA (reference sequence). The CDR3 region is CSALYQETQYF. Here the CDR3 DNA reads TGCAGTGCTCTGTACCAAGAGACCCAGTACTTC.

With regard to this clonotype: This may stem from a read error, because a much larger clone lies one nucleotide away. This sequence joins TRBV5-1 and TRBJ1-1; D remains ambiguous. CDR1 SGHRS and CDR2 YFSETQ come from the germline V gene. This CDR3 region has 13 residues. The CDR3 reads CASSLQENTEALF. Written as DNA, the CDR3 is TGCGCCAGCAGCTTGCAGGAGAACACTGAAGCTTTGTTT.

This chain links TRBV3-1 with TRBJ2-1; either TRBD1 or TRBD2 may fit D (5 bases each). V lost 4 bases and J 6 bases, leaving 25 bases between the germline ends. CDR1 and CDR2 from the germline V gene are LGHDT and YNNKEL (reference sequence). The CDR3 loop spans 18 amino acids. The CDR3 region has the DNA TGTGCCAGCAGCCTCAGGGTTATTTGGGACCTCAATACCAATGAGCAGTTCTTC. Residues: CASSLRVIWDLNTNEQFF.

This clonotype was recorded at least ten times. The rearrangement links TRBV29-1 to TRBJ2-7; D possibly corresponds to TRBD2 (6 bases). Trimming took 4 bases from V and 0 from J, leaving 10 bases between them. Germline values: CDR1 SQVTM, CDR2 ANQGSEA. This CDR3 contains 13 residues. CDR3 amino acids: CSVVAVSSYEQYF. The CDR3 DNA is TGCAGCGTTGTAGCGGTTAGCTCCTACGAGCAGTACTTC.

As regards this clonotype: This sequence may be a read error, since a much larger clone differs from it by one base. The chain carries TRBV5-1 and TRBJ1-1, with D perhaps matching TRBD1 (6 bases). CDR3 size: 14 residues. CDR1 and CDR2 (germline): SGHRS, YFSETQ. Trimming removed 2 bases at V and 3 bases at J, with 11 bases between. CDR3 sequence: CASSFRGIDTEAFF. The CDR3 DNA reads as TGCGCCAGCAGCTTCAGGGGAATCGACACTGAAGCTTTCTTT.

The rearrangement joins TRBV10-2 to TRBJ2-1; perhaps TRBD2 as D (6 bases). The length of the CDR3 is 21 residues. The V gene's germline CDR1 is WSHSY and CDR2 SAAADI. V was clipped by 6 bases and J by 9 bases, with 39 bases between them. In DNA form, the CDR3 reads TGCGCCAGCAGGCTAGCATGGATGCTACCTCCCTCAGCGGGCCCCGGCGGTGAGCAGTTCTTC. This encodes CASRLAWMLPPSAGPGGEQFF.

This clonotype was recorded at least ten times. The chain employs TRBV24-1 and TRBJ2-3; perhaps TRBD2 as D (6 bases). Trimming removed 4 bases from V and 2 bases from J, with 15 bases in between. The CDR3 loop spans 16 amino acids. Germline V gene sequence: CDR1 KGHDR, CDR2 SFDVKD. The CDR3 nucleotides are TGTGCCACCAGTGACGTCGGGAGTTGGGACACAGATACGCAGTATTTT. This codes for CATSDVGSWDTDTQYF.

This clonotype showed up many times. The genes are TRBV12-3 or TRBV12-4 and TRBJ2-3; no definite D call. CDR3 length: 13 residues. The V gene lost 7 bases and the J gene lost 2 bases, with 10 bases spanning the gap. The CDR3 sequence: CASTRAATDTQYF. In nucleotides, the CDR3 is TGTGCCAGCACGCGTGCGGCCACAGATACGCAGTATTTT.

The sample holds many counts of this clonotype. The chain couples TRBV20-1 to TRBJ2-7; TRBD2 aligns across 7 bases. With 2 bases clipped from V and 0 bases from J, the junction kept 10 bases outside the gene matches. Looked up from germline, CDR1 is DFQATT and CDR2 is SNEGSKA (reference sequence). The CDR3 is 16 residues long. The CDR3, as DNA: TGCAGTGCTAGAACGTATGTCGGGAGGAGCTCCTACGAGCAGTACTTC. This sequence encodes CSARTYVGRSSYEQYF.

This clonotype showed up many times. The V and J genes are TRBV20-1 and TRBJ2-7; no definite D call. This CDR3 is built from 11 residues. With 1 base removed from V and 9 bases from J, the gap between germline ends came to 10 bases. Per germline, CDR1 DFQATT and CDR2 SNEGSKA (reference sequence). CDR3 nucleotides: TGCAGTGCTAGAGCGGCCCGGAGGCAGTACTTC. It yields the protein CSARAARRQYF.

There are many counts of this clonotype. The rearrangement uses TRBV12-3 or TRBV12-4 and TRBJ2-3; 9 nucleotides agree with TRBD2. Trimming cost V 3 bases and J 4 bases; bases outside gene matches: 2. This CDR3 comprises 14 residues. This CDR3 is CASSLGGRADTQYF. The DNA for the CDR3 is TGTGCCAGCAGTTTGGGCGGGAGGGCAGATACGCAGTATTTT.

This clonotype was counted at least ten times. This CDR3 reads CSARNLAGGRNEQFF. CDR3 nucleotides: TGCAGTGCTAGAAACTTAGCGGGAGGGAGGAATGAGCAGTTCTTC. The V call is TRBV20-1, the J call TRBJ2-1, with 11 bases identical to TRBD2. The CDR3 extends over 15 amino acids. Germline assignment: CDR1 DFQATT and CDR2 SNEGSKA (reference sequence). J was trimmed by 7 bases and V by 2 bases; bases with no gene match: 7.

This clonotype has only a few counts. This chain joins TRBV30 and TRBJ2-1; 7 nucleotides match TRBD2. V gave up 0 bases and J gave up 5 bases; unmatched junction bases: 7. CDR3 size: 15 residues. Germline V gives CDR1 GTSNPN, CDR2 SVGIG (reference sequence). The CDR3 here is CAWSVRRDYHNEQFF. In DNA form, the CDR3 reads TGTGCCTGGAGTGTACGACGGGACTACCACAATGAGCAGTTCTTC.

This clonotype was counted many times. This chain connects TRBV29-1 to TRBJ1-1; D may be TRBD1 (6 bases). CDR3 length: 13 amino acids. Trimming cost V 4 bases and J 1 base, with 10 bases left between them. Per the germline V gene, CDR1 is SQVTM and CDR2 is ANQGSEA. In DNA form, the CDR3 reads TGCAGCGTTGTACAGGGCGGGAACACTGAAGCTTTCTTT. Translated: CSVVQGGNTEAFF. Together with reference TRBV29-1 and TRBJ1-1, the CDR3 gives the full variable domain: SAVISQKPSRDICQRGTSLTIQCQVDSQVTMMFWYRQQPGQSLTLIATANQGSEATYESGFVIDKFPISRPNLTFSTLTVSNMSPEDSSIYLCSVVQGGNTEAFFGQGTRLTVV.

This clonotype came up many times. CDR3 protein: CASSSPGLAVNYEQYF. The CDR3 DNA is TGTGCCAGCAGCTCCCCGGGACTAGCGGTGAACTACGAGCAGTACTTC. The gene calls are TRBV7-9 and TRBJ2-7; 11 bases map to TRBD2. V was clipped by 4 bases and J by 3 bases; unmatched bases: 8. CDR3 length: 16 amino acids. The germline CDR1 and CDR2 sequences are SEHNR and FQNEAQ (reference sequence).

This chain links TRBV19 with TRBJ2-1; D is undetermined. CDR3 length: 13 residues. Germline CDR1 is LNHDA and CDR2 is SQIVND (reference sequence). V lost 0 bases, J lost 8 bases, and 8 bases lay in between. Here the CDR3 DNA reads TGTGCCAGTAGTATAGATCTCCGTGATGAGCAGTTCTTC. This gives the protein CASSIDLRDEQFF. The whole variable domain, remainder taken from reference TRBV19 and TRBJ2-1, is DGGITQSPKYLFRKEGQNVTLSCEQNLNHDAMYWYRQDPGQGLRLIYYSQIVNDFQKGDIAEGYSVSREKKESFPLTVTSAQKNPTAFYLCASSIDLRDEQFFGPGTRLTVL.

The chain has TRBV12-3 or TRBV12-4 and TRBJ2-2; D is perhaps TRBD1 or TRBD2 (5 bases each). CDR3 length: 14 residues. V was trimmed by 6 bases and J by 6 bases, leaving 14 bases between them. CDR3 sequence: CASSQTGASGELFF. DNA of the CDR3: TGTGCCAGCAGCCAGACCGGGGCATCCGGGGAGCTGTTTTTT.

Many counts were recorded for this clonotype. This rearrangement joins TRBV5-1 to TRBJ2-2; 14 nucleotides agree with TRBD2. V trimming: 4 bases; J trimming: 4 bases; junction bases outside the gene matches: 6. The CDR3 is made up of 17 amino acids. Germline V gene sequence: CDR1 SGHRS, CDR2 YFSETQ. CDR3 sequence (DNA): TGCGCCAGCAGCAAGACTAGCGGGAGGGCGTCCACCGGGGAGCTGTTTTTT. Protein product: CASSKTSGRASTGELFF.

This clonotype was seen repeatedly, ten times or more. The chain joins TRBV12-3 or TRBV12-4 to TRBJ2-7; D unclear. CDR3 size: 14 residues. V lost 1 base to trimming and J lost 3 bases, with 10 bases between them. The CDR3, as DNA: TGTGCCAGCAGTTTAGAGGGCAGGTTCTACGAGCAGTACTTC. Protein product: CASSLEGRFYEQYF.

This clonotype was detected ten times or more. This sequence joins TRBV20-1 and TRBJ2-4; a possible D gene is TRBD1 (5 bases). With 8 bases removed from V and 10 bases from J, the gap between germline ends came to 18 bases. The CDR3 spans 12 residues. Looked up from germline, CDR1 is DFQATT and CDR2 is SNEGSKA (reference sequence). Written as DNA, the CDR3 is TGCAGTACCGAGACAGTAAAGGGGATTCAGTACTTC. Its translation: CSTETVKGIQYF.

This clonotype turned up a few times. This rearrangement joins TRBV5-1 to TRBJ1-1; D is undetermined. The CDR3 spans 14 residues. V lost 0 bases and J lost 1, with 7 bases in between. Germline values: CDR1 SGHRS, CDR2 YFSETQ. The CDR3, as DNA: TGCGCCAGCAGCTTGGAGACGGCGAACACTGAAGCTTTCTTT. The encoded protein is CASSLETANTEAFF.

This clonotype was seen only a few times. This chain connects TRBV20-1 to TRBJ2-5; 15 nucleotides align to TRBD2. The CDR3 consists of 16 residues. In germline, CDR1 is DFQATT, CDR2 SNEGSKA (reference sequence). The V and J ends lost 1 base and 5 bases, in that order; junction bases with no gene match: 5. The CDR3 reads CSARGTSGRARETQYF. The DNA of the CDR3 is TGCAGTGCTAGAGGGACTAGCGGGAGGGCTCGGGAGACCCAGTACTTC.